The 10 T cell receptor beta chains reported below all come from one sample, sequenced in a study of shared clonotypes between healthy human individuals. TCRdb's copy holds only in-frame clones and misses some; the assay was immunoSEQ multiplex PCR. The repertoire holds 80,000 to 100,000 clones, with over 60% as singletons. Material: memory CD8+ T cells sorted from blood. Subset meaning: CD45RO+ cells pooled with CCR7-negative TemRA cells. These receptor sequences come from a man aged 25 to 40 in good health.

This clone has more than one count but fewer than ten. The rearrangement joins TRBV28 to TRBJ1-2; D ambiguous. Germline values: CDR1 MDHEN, CDR2 SYDVKM. Trimming removed 4 bases from V and 6 bases from J, with 15 bases in between. The CDR3 sequence is 14 residues long. As DNA, the CDR3 is TGTGCCAGCAGTTGGGTTTTGGGTTTGGATGGCTACACCTTC. This sequence encodes CASSWVLGLDGYTF.

The chain's CDR3 is CASSLGVSNTEAFF. The DNA for the CDR3 is TGCGCCAGCAGCTTGGGGGTATCGAACACTGAAGCTTTCTTT. The V gene is TRBV5-1, the J gene TRBJ1-1; no definite D call. This CDR3 has 14 amino acids. Germline V gene sequence: CDR1 SGHRS, CDR2 YFSETQ. V was pared by 0 bases and J by 1 base, with 7 bases between. Filled out from reference TRBV5-1 and TRBJ1-1, the complete variable domain reads KAGVTQTPRYLIKTRGQQVTLSCSPISGHRSVSWYQQTPGQGLQFLFEYFSETQRNKGNFPGRFSGRQFSNSRSEMNVSTLELGDSALYLCASSLGVSNTEAFFGQGTRLTVV.

This clone is medium-sized within its sample. The V call is TRBV29-1, the J call TRBJ1-3; no definite D call. The CDR3 is made up of 13 amino acids. V lost 4 bases and J 0 bases, leaving 7 bases between the germline ends. Germline values: CDR1 SQVTM, CDR2 ANQGSEA. The CDR3 loop reads CSVGNRSGNTIYF. CDR3 sequence (DNA): TGCAGCGTTGGTAACCGCTCTGGAAACACCATATATTTT.

This sequence joins TRBV6-6 and TRBJ1-3, with TRBD1 identical over 7 bases. The CDR3 is 15 amino acids. Germline assignment: CDR1 MNHNY and CDR2 SVGAGI (reference sequence). V gave up 6 bases and J gave up 4 bases; unmatched junction bases: 9. The CDR3 DNA is TGTGCCAGCAGGGCGACAGGGTTAATGGGAAACACCATATATTTT. Protein product: CASRATGLMGNTIYF.

Only a few counts were recorded for this clone. The genes are TRBV15 and TRBJ2-2; perhaps D is TRBD1 or TRBD2 (5 bases each). The V gene's germline CDR1 is LNHNV and CDR2 YYDKDF (reference sequence). The V gene lost 1 base and the J gene lost 3 bases, with 6 bases spanning the gap. This CDR3 has 14 amino acids. The CDR3 spells CATSRGGYTGELFF. The CDR3 DNA is TGTGCCACCAGCAGAGGGGGGTACACCGGGGAGCTGTTTTTT.

The CDR3 sequence is CASSLVRAGGAHNEQFF. As DNA, the CDR3 is TGTGCCAGCAGCTTGGTTCGGGCGGGAGGGGCGCACAATGAGCAGTTCTTC. The V gene is TRBV5-6, the J gene TRBJ2-1, with 9 bases matching TRBD2. Germline-derived CDR1 and CDR2 are SGHDT and YYEEEE. Losses at the gene ends were 0 bases for V and 5 bases for J; bases not matched to a gene: 9. There are 17 residues in the CDR3.

In DNA, the CDR3 is TGTGCCAGCAGTTTATGGGGGTTGGGGAATGCGGATGAGCAGTTCTTC. This gives the protein CASSLWGLGNADEQFF. The genes are TRBV28 and TRBJ2-1; D unresolved. CDR1 MDHEN and CDR2 SYDVKM come from the germline V gene. The CDR3 covers 16 residues. V gave up 0 bases and J gave up 8 bases, with 17 bases separating them.

The rearrangement links TRBV7-2 to TRBJ2-1; D unclear. From germline, CDR1 is SGHTA and CDR2 FQGNSA. This CDR3 is 14 amino acids long. Trimming removed 3 bases at V and 10 bases at J, with 16 bases between. The CDR3 protein is CASSLTNPLTEQFF. Here the CDR3 DNA reads TGTGCCAGCAGCTTGACGAATCCTCTCACCGAGCAGTTCTTC.

Many counts were recorded for this clone. For the CDR3, the DNA is TGCGCCAGCAGCTTGTATACGGGAGAGGTCTACGAGCAGTACTTC. This gives the protein CASSLYTGEVYEQYF. This chain uses TRBV5-1 with TRBJ2-7; perhaps TRBD2 as D (6 bases). Trimming took 1 base from V and 3 from J, leaving 14 bases between them. CDR1 is SGHRS, CDR2 YFSETQ, per germline. The CDR3 consists of 15 residues.

The sample holds one count of this clone. The J gene is TRBJ2-1, the V gene TRBV19; TRBD2 agrees at 7 bases. The CDR3 sequence is 17 residues long. In germline, CDR1 is LNHDA, CDR2 SQIVND (reference sequence). The J segment lost 0 bases and the V segment lost 3 bases, leaving 8 bases of the junction unmatched. CDR3 residues: CASSIGSGGSSYNEQFF. The CDR3 nucleotides read TGTGCCAGTAGTATTGGTTCGGGCGGGAGCTCCTACAATGAGCAGTTCTTC.